Shown below are 13 T cell receptor beta chains from a single sample sequenced in a study of identical twins. TCRdb analysed the 5' RACE reads with MiXCR anew, one entry per CDR3 protein. Among 500,000 to 700,000 distinct CDR3 sequences listed, less than 9% were seen once. The same specimen was also included in a second study, on yellow fever vaccine responses in identical twins.

The specimen was PBMCs. These receptors originate from a woman aged 18-29 years in good health.

This sequence joins TRBV29-1 and TRBJ2-5, with TRBD2 matching over 7 bases. CDR1 and CDR2 from the germline V gene are SQVTM and ANQGSEA. V was clipped by 3 bases and J by 4 bases; unmatched bases: 8. The length of the CDR3 is 14 residues. CDR3: CSVDGGVWGETQYF. The CDR3, as DNA: TGCAGCGTTGATGGGGGGGTTTGGGGAGAGACCCAGTACTTC. Looking up the rest from reference TRBV29-1 and TRBJ2-5 gives the full variable domain: SAVISQKPSRDICQRGTSLTIQCQVDSQVTMMFWYRQQPGQSLTLIATANQGSEATYESGFVIDKFPISRPNLTFSTLTVSNMSPEDSSIYLCSVDGGVWGETQYFGPGTRLLVL.

The chain uses TRBV6-1 and TRBJ1-5; the D is unclear. The CDR3 has 15 amino acids. CDR1 and CDR2 from the germline V gene are MNHNS and SASEGT. The V end was cut by 6 bases, the J end by 0 bases, with 12 bases between. In DNA, the CDR3 is TGTGCCAGCAGAGGCGCGGACTTTAGCAATCAGCCCCAGCATTTT. It encodes CASRGADFSNQPQHF.

CDR3 coding DNA: TGCGCCAGCAGCTTACCGGGGGCCAACGCCGGGGAGCTGTTTTTT. Amino acid sequence: CASSLPGANAGELFF. The rearrangement links TRBV5-1 to TRBJ2-2, with D perhaps TRBD1 or TRBD2 (6 bases each). Per germline, CDR1 SGHRS and CDR2 YFSETQ. Trimming shortened V by 2 bases and J by 6 bases, and 14 bases separated the two germline ends. CDR3 size: 15 residues.

Only a few counts were recorded for this clonotype. V and J are TRBV5-1 and TRBJ2-5; TRBD2 is a possible D gene (7 bases). CDR3 length: 15 residues. The V gene's germline CDR1 is SGHRS and CDR2 YFSETQ. Trimming left V 6 bases short and J 3 bases short, with 18 bases between. The CDR3: CASTLRRGAKETQYF. In nucleotides, the CDR3 is TGCGCCAGCACCCTCCGCCGGGGGGCAAAAGAGACCCAGTACTTC.

This clonotype has only a few counts. The chain has TRBV10-2 and TRBJ1-6; D call uncertain. The V and J ends lost 4 bases and 9 bases respectively, with 16 bases between them. Germline values: CDR1 WSHSY, CDR2 SAAADI. CDR3 length: 15 amino acids. The CDR3 loop is CASSAAAGVGSPLHF. The CDR3 nucleotides are TGCGCCAGCAGTGCGGCGGCTGGGGTGGGTTCACCCCTCCACTTT.

This clonotype has only a few counts. This rearrangement joins TRBV3-1 to TRBJ2-6, with a tentative D call TRBD1 (6 bases). The V and J ends lost 4 bases and 0 bases respectively, with 19 bases between them. CDR3 length: 19 amino acids. The germline V gene encodes CDR1 LGHDT and CDR2 YNNKEL (reference sequence). CDR3 sequence (DNA): TGTGCCAGCAGCCTAAAGGGTGGACAGTCTAGCTCTGGGGCCAACGTCCTGACTTTC. Translated, it gives CASSLKGGQSSSGANVLTF.

This clonotype was counted a few times. The V and J genes are TRBV5-1 and TRBJ2-3; D is undetermined. The germline V gene encodes CDR1 SGHRS and CDR2 YFSETQ. The CDR3 extends over 17 amino acids. The germline V and J ends were trimmed by 2 bases and 6 bases, with 22 bases remaining between them. The CDR3 DNA reads as TGCGCCAGCAGCTTAGAGCAGTATTCGCGTAGTATGGATACGCAGTATTTT. This codes for CASSLEQYSRSMDTQYF.

This clonotype has ten or more counts. The chain is built from TRBV3-1 and TRBJ2-5; D ambiguous. Deletions cut 0 bases from V and 7 bases from J, with 3 bases between. This CDR3 spans 11 amino acids. Germline-derived CDR1 and CDR2 are LGHDT and YNNKEL (reference sequence). The CDR3, as DNA: TGTGCCAGCAGCCAAGATGTGACCCAGTACTTC. It encodes CASSQDVTQYF.

This clonotype has a handful of counts. The chain recombines TRBV11-1 with TRBJ2-1; D might be TRBD2 (7 bases). The V gene's germline CDR1 is SGHAT and CDR2 FQDESV (reference sequence). V gave up 3 bases and J gave up 5 bases, with 23 bases separating them. This CDR3 comprises 18 residues. Here the CDR3 reads CASSFRMGGASLDNEQFF. In nucleotides, the CDR3 is TGTGCCAGCAGCTTCAGAATGGGGGGGGCGAGTCTAGACAATGAGCAGTTCTTC.

This clonotype was detected a few times. The chain is built from TRBV7-6 and TRBJ2-3, with TRBD1 identical over 10 bases. This CDR3 contains 15 residues. Germline-derived CDR1 and CDR2 are SGHVS and FNYEAQ. V gave up 5 bases and J gave up 3 bases; unmatched junction bases: 5. The CDR3: CASSGQGGLTDTQYF. As DNA, the CDR3 is TGTGCCAGCAGCGGACAGGGGGGGCTTACAGATACGCAGTATTTT.

This clonotype was recorded at least ten times. One junction end does not reproduce the germline sequence, and a read error may be involved. V and J are TRBV10-3 and TRBJ2-7; 10 bases fit TRBD1. Germline V gives CDR1 ENHRY, CDR2 SYGVKD. CDR3 length equals 16 residues. The CDR3 is CANSTGTGVLNYEQYF. In nucleotides, the CDR3 is TGTGCCAACAGTACCGGGACAGGGGTTCTAAATTACGAGCAGTACTTC.

V and J are TRBV2 and TRBJ2-1, with D maybe TRBD2 (6 bases). V lost 5 bases and J 7 bases, leaving 15 bases between the germline ends. Germline values: CDR1 SNHLY, CDR2 FYNNEI. The CDR3 runs 14 residues. CDR3 sequence: CASSSGSGWNEQFF. The CDR3 DNA reads as TGTGCCAGCAGTTCCGGGAGCGGGTGGAATGAGCAGTTCTTC.

The V and J genes are TRBV9 and TRBJ2-3; D is unresolved. Trimming pared 0 bases from V and 6 bases from J, leaving 11 bases between. Germline V CDR1 and CDR2: SGDLS, YYNGEE. The CDR3 is 14 amino acids. This chain's CDR3 is CASSVVPTEDTQYF. The CDR3 DNA follows: TGTGCCAGCAGCGTAGTTCCCACGGAGGATACGCAGTATTTT. Using reference TRBV9 and TRBJ2-3 for the parts outside the CDR3, the full variable domain is DSGVTQTPKHLITATGQRVTLRCSPRSGDLSVYWYQQSLDQGLQFLIQYYNGEERAKGNILERFSAQQFPDLHSELNLSSLELGDSALYFCASSVVPTEDTQYFGPGTRLTVL.